Listed below are T cell receptor beta chains from one sample, sequenced in a study of T cell changes during pregnancy in multiple sclerosis. Some clones are missing from TCRdb's copy, which holds only in-frame ones; the method was immunoSEQ multiplex PCR. The sample records tens of thousands of clones, 92% being singletons. The specimen was peripheral blood, collected in the second trimester of pregnancy. Receptor source: a female donor in good health, enrolled as a control in a pregnancy study. CDR3s include the opening cysteine and the closing phenylalanine or tryptophan. Size is omitted from some rows. Given values are once, few, many or a class for expanded clones.

j_gene: TRBJ2-2; len: 13; abundance: few; v_gene: TRBV6-4; CDR3aa: CASSAQGTGELFF
j_gene: TRBJ2-7; len: 14; abundance: .; v_gene: TRBV7-8; CDR3aa: CASSRGRAAEEQYF
j_gene: TRBJ2-3; len: 13; abundance: .; v_gene: TRBV9; CDR3aa: CASSELPGQTQYF
j_gene: TRBJ2-5; len: 14; abundance: .; v_gene: TRBV4-1; CDR3aa: CASSQDDRQETQYF
j_gene: TRBJ1-2; len: 14; abundance: .; v_gene: TRBV29-1; CDR3aa: CSVGKLDRNYGYTF
j_gene: TRBJ1-1; len: 15; abundance: .; v_gene: TRBV14; CDR3aa: CASSQMTGRFSEAFF
j_gene: TRBJ1-5; len: 13; abundance: few; v_gene: TRBV10-1; CDR3aa: CASSDYRNQPQHF
j_gene: TRBJ1-5; len: 17; abundance: .; v_gene: TRBV4-2; CDR3aa: CASSQEVARVSNQPQHF
j_gene: TRBJ2-7; len: 14; abundance: .; v_gene: TRBV28; CDR3aa: CASSRTASSYEQYF
j_gene: TRBJ2-3; len: 17; abundance: .; v_gene: TRBV7-3; CDR3aa: CASSLTGLAGVEDTQYF
j_gene: TRBJ2-1; len: 15; abundance: .; v_gene: TRBV19; CDR3aa: CASTLTRDLYNEQFF
j_gene: TRBJ2-3; len: 20; abundance: .; v_gene: TRBV7-6; CDR3aa: CASSFPGLRTSGVDTDTQYF
j_gene: TRBJ2-1; len: 14; abundance: .; v_gene: TRBV11-1; CDR3aa: CASKTGSSYNEQFF